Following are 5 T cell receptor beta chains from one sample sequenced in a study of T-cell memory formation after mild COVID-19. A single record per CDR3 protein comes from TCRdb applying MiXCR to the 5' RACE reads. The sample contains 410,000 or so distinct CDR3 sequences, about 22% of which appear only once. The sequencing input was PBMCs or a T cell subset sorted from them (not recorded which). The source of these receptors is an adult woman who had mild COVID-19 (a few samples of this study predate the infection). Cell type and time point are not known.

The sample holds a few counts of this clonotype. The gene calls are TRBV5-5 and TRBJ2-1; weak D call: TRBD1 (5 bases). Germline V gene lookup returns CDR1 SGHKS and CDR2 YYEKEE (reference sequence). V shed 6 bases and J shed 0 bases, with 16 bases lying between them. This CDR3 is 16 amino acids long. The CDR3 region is CASTPWGFSSYNEQFF. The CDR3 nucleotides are TGTGCCAGCACCCCCTGGGGCTTCAGCTCCTACAATGAGCAGTTCTTC.

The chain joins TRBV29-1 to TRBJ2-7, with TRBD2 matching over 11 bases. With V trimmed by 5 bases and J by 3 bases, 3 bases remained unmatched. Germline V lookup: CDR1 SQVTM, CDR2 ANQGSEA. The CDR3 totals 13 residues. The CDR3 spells CSVRLAGSYEQYF. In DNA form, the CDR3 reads TGCAGCGTTCGACTAGCGGGGAGCTACGAGCAGTACTTC.

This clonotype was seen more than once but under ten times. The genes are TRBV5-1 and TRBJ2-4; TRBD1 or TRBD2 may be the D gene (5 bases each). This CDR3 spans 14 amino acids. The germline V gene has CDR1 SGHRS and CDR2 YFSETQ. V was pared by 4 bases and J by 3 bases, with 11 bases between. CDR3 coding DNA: TGCGCCAGCAGCCCGGAGAGGGGCAAAAACATTCAGTACTTC. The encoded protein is CASSPERGKNIQYF.

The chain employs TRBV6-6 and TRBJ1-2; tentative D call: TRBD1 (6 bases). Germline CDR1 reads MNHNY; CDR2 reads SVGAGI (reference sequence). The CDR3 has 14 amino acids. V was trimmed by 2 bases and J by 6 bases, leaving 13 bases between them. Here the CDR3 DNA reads TGTGCCAGCAGTTACAGGGAGGGGGGGGATGGCTACACCTTC. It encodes CASSYREGGDGYTF.

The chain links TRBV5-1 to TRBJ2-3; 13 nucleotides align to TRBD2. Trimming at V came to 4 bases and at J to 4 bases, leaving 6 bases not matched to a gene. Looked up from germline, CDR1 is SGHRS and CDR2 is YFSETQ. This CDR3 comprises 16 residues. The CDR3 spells CASSPGLAGAADTQYF. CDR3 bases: TGCGCCAGCAGCCCCGGACTAGCGGGAGCAGCAGATACGCAGTATTTT.